This paragraph covers one T cell receptor beta chain sequence. V was clipped by 6 bases and J by 7 bases, with 16 bases between them. Germline values: CDR1 KGHSH, CDR2 LQKENI. The CDR3 consists of 14 residues. The sample belongs to a study of blood T cell repertoires in COVID-19. About the research overall: Acute and convalescent COVID-19 specimens originated in the United States, Italy and Spain.

Methods used by the authors: Estimates of nucleated cell counts were drawn from the amplification of reference gene primers. Generated by immunoSEQ multiplex PCR, the TCRdb table keeps only in-frame clones and is missing some. V, J and clone size derive from that table, while D and trimming were established from the DNA sequence. The repertoire has about 100,000 clones, roughly 92% of them found once; the top ten carry around 5.7%. This sequence was found in a man aged 70-80 years with acute or convalescent COVID-19. J is TRBJ1-5 and V is TRBV18, with a tentative D call TRBD1 (5 bases). Sequences were obtained from peripheral blood. The CDR3 here is CASSYGRGNQPQHF. CDR3 coding DNA: TGTGCCAGCTCTTACGGGCGGGGGAACCAGCCCCAGCATTTT.